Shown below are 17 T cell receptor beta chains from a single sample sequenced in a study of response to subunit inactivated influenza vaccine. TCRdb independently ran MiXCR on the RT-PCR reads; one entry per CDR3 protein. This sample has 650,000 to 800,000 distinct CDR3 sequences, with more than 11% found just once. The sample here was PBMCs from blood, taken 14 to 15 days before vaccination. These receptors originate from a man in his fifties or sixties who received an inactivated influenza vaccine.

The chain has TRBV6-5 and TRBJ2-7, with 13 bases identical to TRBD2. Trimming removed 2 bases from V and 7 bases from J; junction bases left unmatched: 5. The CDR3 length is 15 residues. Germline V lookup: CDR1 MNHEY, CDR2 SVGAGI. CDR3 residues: CASSYATSGGYEQYF. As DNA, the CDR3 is TGTGCCAGCAGTTACGCGACTAGCGGGGGGTATGAGCAGTACTTC.

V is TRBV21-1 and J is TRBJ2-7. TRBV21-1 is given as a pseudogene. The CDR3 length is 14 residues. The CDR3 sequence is CASSKGVILLWQYF. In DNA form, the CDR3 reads TGTGCCAGCAGCAAAGGGGTAATCTTGCTGTGGCAGTACTTC.

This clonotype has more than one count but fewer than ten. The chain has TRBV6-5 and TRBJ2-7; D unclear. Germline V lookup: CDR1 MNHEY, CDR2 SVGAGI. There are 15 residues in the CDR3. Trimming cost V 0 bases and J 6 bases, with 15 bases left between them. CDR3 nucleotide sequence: TGTGCCAGCAGTTACTCCCTGGGTCGGCGTATCGAGCAGTACTTC. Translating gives CASSYSLGRRIEQYF.

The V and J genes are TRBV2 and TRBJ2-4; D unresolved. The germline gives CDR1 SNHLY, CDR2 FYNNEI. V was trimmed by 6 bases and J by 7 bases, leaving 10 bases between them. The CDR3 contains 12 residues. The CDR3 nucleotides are TGTGCCAGCAGAATGATCGGGAACATTCAGTACTTC. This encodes CASRMIGNIQYF.

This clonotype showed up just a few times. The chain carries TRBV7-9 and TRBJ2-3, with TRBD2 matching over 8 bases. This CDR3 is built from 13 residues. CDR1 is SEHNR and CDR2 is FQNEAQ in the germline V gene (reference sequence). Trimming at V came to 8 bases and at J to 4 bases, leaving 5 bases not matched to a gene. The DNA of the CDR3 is TGTGCCAGCGAGACTAGCGCCTCAGATACGCAGTATTTT. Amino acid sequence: CASETSASDTQYF.

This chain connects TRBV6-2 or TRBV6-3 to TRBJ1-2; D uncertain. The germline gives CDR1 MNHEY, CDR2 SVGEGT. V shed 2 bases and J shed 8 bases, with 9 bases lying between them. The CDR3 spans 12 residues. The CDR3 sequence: CASSYGSLGYTF. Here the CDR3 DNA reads TGTGCCAGCAGTTACGGCTCTCTCGGCTACACCTTC.

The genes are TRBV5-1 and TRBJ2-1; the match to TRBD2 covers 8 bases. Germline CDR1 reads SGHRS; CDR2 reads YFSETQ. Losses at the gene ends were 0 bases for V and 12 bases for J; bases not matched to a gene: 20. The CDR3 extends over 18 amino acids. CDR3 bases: TGCGCCAGCAGCTTGGGGGGAGCGGGGGCCTCCTCGGGGACGGGGCAGTTCTTC. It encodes CASSLGGAGASSGTGQFF.

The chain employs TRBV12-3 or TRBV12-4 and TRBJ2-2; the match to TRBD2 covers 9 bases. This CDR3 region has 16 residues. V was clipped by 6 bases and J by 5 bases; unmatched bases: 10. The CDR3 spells CASRPPGLAGTGELFF. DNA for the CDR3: TGTGCCAGCAGACCCCCGGGACTAGCAGGAACCGGGGAGCTGTTTTTT.

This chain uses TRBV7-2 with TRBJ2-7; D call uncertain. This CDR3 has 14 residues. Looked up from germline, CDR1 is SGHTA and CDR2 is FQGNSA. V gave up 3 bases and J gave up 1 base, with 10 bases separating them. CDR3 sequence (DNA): TGTGCCAGCAGCTTCCCGACGGAATCCTACGAGCAGTACTTC. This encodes CASSFPTESYEQYF.

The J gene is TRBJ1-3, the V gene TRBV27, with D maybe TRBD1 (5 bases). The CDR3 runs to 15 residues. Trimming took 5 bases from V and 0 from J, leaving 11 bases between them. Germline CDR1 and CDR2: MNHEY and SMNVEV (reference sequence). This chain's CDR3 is CASSPYQGSGNTIYF. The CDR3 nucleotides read TGTGCCAGCAGTCCGTATCAGGGCTCTGGAAACACCATATATTTT.

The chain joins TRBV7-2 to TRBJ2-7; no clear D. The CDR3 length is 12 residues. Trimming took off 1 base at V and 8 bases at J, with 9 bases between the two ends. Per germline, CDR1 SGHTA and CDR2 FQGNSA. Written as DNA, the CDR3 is TGTGCCAGCAGCTTAGACGGGTTCCAGCAGTACTTC. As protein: CASSLDGFQQYF.

CDR3 in amino acids: CASSQGQGGDAQFF. The CDR3 bases are TGCGCCAGCAGCCAAGGACAGGGCGGGGATGCGCAGTTCTTC. The rearrangement joins TRBV4-3 to TRBJ2-1, with a weak D call TRBD1 (7 bases). Trimming shortened V by 1 base and J by 12 bases, and 16 bases separated the two germline ends. Germline V lookup: CDR1 LGHNA, CDR2 YSLEER. CDR3 size: 14 residues.

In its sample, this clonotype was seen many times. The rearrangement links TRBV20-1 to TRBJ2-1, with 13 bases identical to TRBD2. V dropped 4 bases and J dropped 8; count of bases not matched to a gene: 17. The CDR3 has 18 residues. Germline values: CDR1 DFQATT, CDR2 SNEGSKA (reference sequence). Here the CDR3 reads CSATNQLLTSGGRDEQFF. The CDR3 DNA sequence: TGCAGTGCTACGAACCAACTACTGACTAGCGGGGGGAGGGATGAGCAGTTCTTC.

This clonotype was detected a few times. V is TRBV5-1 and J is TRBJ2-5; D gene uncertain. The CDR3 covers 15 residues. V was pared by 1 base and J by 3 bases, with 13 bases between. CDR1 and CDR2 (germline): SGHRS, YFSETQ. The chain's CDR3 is CASSLLKYSEETQYF. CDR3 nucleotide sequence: TGCGCCAGCAGCTTGTTAAAATACAGCGAAGAGACCCAGTACTTC.

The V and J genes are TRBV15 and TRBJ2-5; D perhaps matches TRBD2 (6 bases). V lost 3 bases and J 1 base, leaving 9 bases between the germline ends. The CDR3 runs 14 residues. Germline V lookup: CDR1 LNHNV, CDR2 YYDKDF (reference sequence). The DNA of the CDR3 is TGTGCCACCAGCAGCGGGGACTTCCAAGAGACCCAGTACTTC. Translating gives CATSSGDFQETQYF.

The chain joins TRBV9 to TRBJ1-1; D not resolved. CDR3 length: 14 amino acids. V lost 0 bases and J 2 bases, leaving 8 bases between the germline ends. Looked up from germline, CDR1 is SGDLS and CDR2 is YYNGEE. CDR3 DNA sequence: TGTGCCAGCAGCGTAGGAAATACTAACACTGAAGCTTTCTTT. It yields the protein CASSVGNTNTEAFF.

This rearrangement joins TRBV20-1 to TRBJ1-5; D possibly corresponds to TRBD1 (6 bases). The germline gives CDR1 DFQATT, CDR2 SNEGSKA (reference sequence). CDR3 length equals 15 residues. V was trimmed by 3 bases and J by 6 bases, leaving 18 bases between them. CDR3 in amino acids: CSASILHRVTQPQHF. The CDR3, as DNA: TGCAGTGCTAGTATCCTTCACAGGGTCACTCAGCCCCAGCATTTT.